This TCR beta chain emerged from a study of blood T cell repertoires in COVID-19. In the authors' methods: Reference gene primer amplification in the assay estimated nucleated cell counts. The method was immunoSEQ multiplex PCR; TCRdb's version includes in-frame clones alone and lacks a portion of them. Clonal size and the V and J genes are those of that table, whereas D and trimming came from the DNA. The sample consists of around 65,000 clones, 79% of them appearing once. The CDR3 is 15 residues long. Germline loops: CDR1 SGHTA, CDR2 FQGNSA. V lost 4 bases and J lost 0, with 10 bases in between. The TCR sequence derives from a human donor in a cohort sampled during active COVID-19. The V and J genes are TRBV7-2 and TRBJ1-3, with D maybe TRBD1 (5 bases). What was sequenced was peripheral blood. The CDR3 coding sequence is TGTGCCAGCAGCTACAGGTCGAGCTCTGGAAACACCATATATTTT. This sequence encodes CASSYRSSSGNTIYF.